This is a list of T cell receptor beta chains from one sample in a study of technical replicates of blood from several donors. Sequencing used immunoSEQ multiplex PCR; TCRdb keeps in-frame clones, though not all of them. The repertoire includes about 70,000 clones, approximately 97% of them detected once, and around 0.2% sits in the top ten. The sample taken for sequencing was T cells isolated from PBMCs. Receptors were obtained from a human donor in good health. The CDR3 runs from the conserved cysteine through the conserved F or W. A D gene is named only where the DNA matches it firmly. Clone sizes are given selectively: once, few, many, or a class where the clone is expanded.

V: TRBV5-1
J: TRBJ2-2
D: TRBD1
size: NA
DNA: TGCGCCAGCAGCTGGGCCGGATTTTGGGACAGCACCGGGGAGCTGTTTTTT
CDR3: CASSWAGFWDSTGELFF

V: TRBV27
J: TRBJ2-5
D: NA
size: NA
DNA: TGTGCCAGCAGTTTAGGCCAGGGAATTACAGAGACCCAGTACTTC
CDR3: CASSLGQGITETQYF

V: TRBV13
J: TRBJ2-5
D: TRBD1
size: NA
DNA: TGTGCCAGCAGCCGATACCCGCCAGGGGGCGCGAGTGTGGGGACCCAGTACTTC
CDR3: CASSRYPPGGASVGTQYF

V: TRBV18
J: TRBJ2-3
D: NA
size: NA
DNA: TGTGCCAGCTCACCAGATCTCCGGAGCACAGATACGCAGTATTTT
CDR3: CASSPDLRSTDTQYF

V: TRBV7-2
J: TRBJ2-7
D: TRBD2
size: NA
DNA: TGTGCCAGCAGTCCCAGGGCGGGGGGCTACGAGCAGTACTTC
CDR3: CASSPRAGGYEQYF

V: TRBV7-8
J: TRBJ1-5
D: TRBD1
size: NA
DNA: TGTGCCAGCAGCTTACTACAGGGGCATAGCAATCAGCCCCAGCATTTT
CDR3: CASSLLQGHSNQPQHF

V: TRBV27
J: TRBJ2-7
D: TRBD1
size: NA
DNA: TGTGCCAGTTCTAAAACAGGGGGCCTTTTCCACGAGCAGTACTTC
CDR3: CASSKTGGLFHEQYF

V: TRBV2
J: TRBJ1-5
D: NA
size: NA
DNA: TGTGCCAGCTCGGAAAGGGGGTACGATCAGCCCCAGCATTTT
CDR3: CASSERGYDQPQHF

V: TRBV4-2
J: TRBJ2-1
D: TRBD2
size: NA
DNA: TGTGCCAGCAGCCTCGCGGGAGGGACCTACAATGAGCAGTTCTTC
CDR3: CASSLAGGTYNEQFF

V: TRBV11-2
J: TRBJ2-1
D: TRBD2
size: NA
DNA: TGTGCCAGCAGCTCCCTAGCGGCGGGTTACAATGAGCAGTTCTTC
CDR3: CASSSLAAGYNEQFF

V: TRBV2
J: TRBJ1-3
D: TRBD1
size: NA
DNA: TGTGCCACCCTGGCGGGCAGGGGGTCTGGAAACACCATATATTTT
CDR3: CATLAGRGSGNTIYF

V: TRBV29-1
J: TRBJ2-1
D: TRBD2
size: NA
DNA: TGCAGCGTTGGGCGGGAGACGAGTGAGCAGTTCTTC
CDR3: CSVGRETSEQFF

V: TRBV4-1
J: TRBJ1-1
D: NA
size: NA
DNA: TGCGCCAGCAGCCAAGATAGGCGGGAAGCCACTGAAGCTTTCTTT
CDR3: CASSQDRREATEAFF

V: TRBV28
J: TRBJ1-5
D: NA
size: once
DNA: TGTGCCAGCAGCCTGGGCGGGGGGCATCAGCCCCAGCATTTT
CDR3: CASSLGGGHQPQHF

V: TRBV5-1
J: TRBJ2-7
D: NA
size: NA
DNA: TGCGCCAGAGAATCAGGGGATGTGTACTTC
CDR3: CARESGDVYF

V: TRBV5-4
J: TRBJ2-7
D: TRBD1
size: NA
DNA: TGTGCCAGCAGCGCTACAGGGGCTGTCTACGAGCAGTACTTC
CDR3: CASSATGAVYEQYF

V: TRBV7-3
J: TRBJ1-1
D: NA
size: NA
DNA: TGTGCCAGCAGCACCAGCGGGACACCTGCTGAAGCTTTCTTT
CDR3: CASSTSGTPAEAFF

V: TRBV7-9
J: TRBJ1-1
D: NA
size: NA
DNA: TGTGCCAGCAACGGGGGGGCCGGGCCGAACACTGAAGCTTTCTTT
CDR3: CASNGGAGPNTEAFF

V: TRBV4-1
J: TRBJ2-1
D: NA
size: NA
DNA: TGCGCCAGCAGCCAAGAAATCATAATGTCGGGGTGGCCCCACAATGAGCAGTTCTTC
CDR3: CASSQEIIMSGWPHNEQFF

V: TRBV5-6
J: TRBJ1-1
D: TRBD1
size: NA
DNA: TGTGCCAGCAGCCTGTACAGGGGTAGTGCTTTCTTT
CDR3: CASSLYRGSAFF

V: TRBV30
J: TRBJ2-5
D: NA
size: NA
DNA: TGTGCCTGGAGTTTCAGTCAAGAGACCCAGTACTTC
CDR3: CAWSFSQETQYF

V: TRBV5-1
J: TRBJ2-2
D: TRBD1
size: NA
DNA: TGCGCCAGCAGTGGGACAGGGAATAGTCGCGCCGGGGAGCTGTTTTTT
CDR3: CASSGTGNSRAGELFF

V: TRBV18
J: TRBJ1-3
D: NA
size: NA
DNA: TGTGCCAGCTCACCAAAGTTGTCGACAGCTGGAAACACCATATATTTT
CDR3: CASSPKLSTAGNTIYF

V: TRBV4-1
J: TRBJ2-7
D: NA
size: once
DNA: TGCGCCAGCAGCCAAGTATCTCTCGAACAGGGAAAATACGAGCAGTACTTC
CDR3: CASSQVSLEQGKYEQYF

V: TRBV6-1
J: TRBJ1-5
D: TRBD1
size: NA
DNA: TGTGCCAGCAGTGATGCCGGGACAGCCGGTGGCAATCAGCCCCAGCATTTT
CDR3: CASSDAGTAGGNQPQHF

V: TRBV9
J: TRBJ2-2
D: TRBD1
size: NA
DNA: TGTGCCAGCAGCGTAGGAGGGGGCCAGAACACCGGGGAGCTGTTTTTT
CDR3: CASSVGGGQNTGELFF

V: TRBV4-1
J: TRBJ2-7
D: NA
size: NA
DNA: TGCGCCAGCAGCCAGTTTCTAGACTACGAGCAGTACTTC
CDR3: CASSQFLDYEQYF

V: TRBV13
J: TRBJ1-1
D: NA
size: NA
DNA: TGTGCCAGCAGCTTATCCGACACTGAAGCTTTCTTT
CDR3: CASSLSDTEAFF

V: TRBV29-1
J: TRBJ1-2
D: NA
size: NA
DNA: TGCAGCGTTGTTGGTTTGACTCGAGAGTACTATGGCTACACCTTC
CDR3: CSVVGLTREYYGYTF

V: TRBV6-5
J: TRBJ1-5
D: NA
size: NA
DNA: TGTGCCAGCAGTACCCAGGGTAATCAGCCCCAGCATTTT
CDR3: CASSTQGNQPQHF

V: TRBV6-1
J: TRBJ2-7
D: TRBD2
size: NA
DNA: TGTGCCAGCAGCCCCCGGCGGGAGGTCATCTACGAGCAGTACTTC
CDR3: CASSPRREVIYEQYF

V: TRBV7-8
J: TRBJ2-7
D: TRBD2
size: NA
DNA: TGTGCCAGCAGCTTAGATCGTAGCGGGAGAGGAGTCTACGAGCAGTACTTC
CDR3: CASSLDRSGRGVYEQYF

V: TRBV2
J: TRBJ1-5
D: TRBD1
size: NA
DNA: TGTGCCACCACCGGGACAGGGGCCCAGCCCCAGCATTTT
CDR3: CATTGTGAQPQHF

V: TRBV5-4
J: TRBJ1-5
D: NA
size: NA
DNA: TGTGCCAGCAGCTACTTATTCACGGGACACAGCAATCAGCCCCAGCATTTT
CDR3: CASSYLFTGHSNQPQHF

V: TRBV19
J: TRBJ2-7
D: NA
size: NA
DNA: TGTGCCAGCAGAGAAGGGCCAGGGGTCGACGAGCAGTACTTC
CDR3: CASREGPGVDEQYF

V: TRBV4-1
J: TRBJ1-6
D: NA
size: NA
DNA: TGCGCCAGCAGCCAAGATCACATAGGGAGCGACGGAATACATAATTCACCCCTCCACTTT
CDR3: CASSQDHIGSDGIHNSPLHF

V: TRBV19
J: TRBJ1-3
D: NA
size: NA
DNA: TGTGCCAGTAGTATATTGGCAGGCTATTCTGGAAACACCATATATTTT
CDR3: CASSILAGYSGNTIYF

V: TRBV11-2
J: TRBJ1-1
D: NA
size: NA
DNA: TGTGCCAGCAGCTTAGCGCCCGGGGTTGGGACTGAAGCTTTCTTT
CDR3: CASSLAPGVGTEAFF

V: TRBV4-1
J: TRBJ1-2
D: TRBD1
size: NA
DNA: TGCGCCAGCAGCCCCACCGCTTTACAGGGGGACTATGGCTACACCTTC
CDR3: CASSPTALQGDYGYTF

V: TRBV25-1
J: TRBJ1-4
D: NA
size: NA
DNA: TGTGCCAGCAGTGAATACCAGGGAGCGGGGCATGAAAAACTGTTTTTT
CDR3: CASSEYQGAGHEKLFF

V: TRBV28
J: TRBJ1-4
D: NA
size: NA
DNA: TGTGCCAGCAGTCCGACTTGGGGGGGAACGGATGAAAAACTGTTTTTT
CDR3: CASSPTWGGTDEKLFF

V: TRBV5-1
J: TRBJ1-2
D: NA
size: once
DNA: TGCGCCAGCACCAGCTTGGGGGACCAGGGGATGGGCTACACCTTC
CDR3: CASTSLGDQGMGYTF

V: TRBV23-1
J: TRBJ2-3
D: NA
size: NA
DNA: TGCGCCAGCAGTCCTCAAGTGAGGTTCACAGATACGCAGTATTTT
CDR3: CASSPQVRFTDTQYF

V: TRBV11-1
J: TRBJ2-1
D: TRBD2
size: NA
DNA: TGTGCCAGCAGCTTAGATGGGACTAGCGGGAGGCACCCGTTCTTC
CDR3: CASSLDGTSGRHPFF

V: TRBV7-9
J: TRBJ2-7
D: NA
size: NA
DNA: TGTGCCAGCAGCATCCCTTTTTTGGAGCAGTACTTC
CDR3: CASSIPFLEQYF

V: TRBV28
J: TRBJ1-4
D: NA
size: NA
DNA: TGTGCCAGCAGTCCCACAGGGAAGAAACTGTTTTTT
CDR3: CASSPTGKKLFF

V: TRBV5-1
J: TRBJ2-1
D: TRBD1
size: NA
DNA: TGCGCCAGCAGCGCTACAGGGGGAACCTACAATGAGCAGTTCTTC
CDR3: CASSATGGTYNEQFF